This T cell receptor (beta chain) was recovered during a study of metastatic and nonmetastatic thyroid tumors (TCRdb year 2020). With regard to the full study: For patients with malignant and with benign thyroid disease, the researchers compared repertoires between peripheral blood samples and tumor or nodule tissue samples.

Receptor amplification or capture employed PCR. Sequencing was performed on an Illumina HiSeq 4000. The TCR beta-chain CDR3 region of each patient was profiled by high-throughput sequencing. Per the source publication's procedure: A classifier to discriminate distant-metastatic papillary thyroid cancer patients was built from CDR3 differences across clinicopathological groups. To measure repertoire diversity the researchers used the Shannon index, while the Morisita-Horn index served to gauge how similar the tumor and blood repertoires were. TCRdb reran the public reads through fastp at Q25 and MiXCR, keeping productive beta chains. Here the V and J calls rest on TCRdb's processing, not on the authors' analysis. The sample has 53,000 or so clones on record, about 20% of them singletons. Clones ranked in the top ten supply approximately 4% of the sample. No patient had received any treatment before thyroid surgery. Patient clinical samples collected from about 2011 to 2019 were retrospectively analysed using T-cell receptor beta sequencing.

The cysteine opens and the phenylalanine closes a CDR3 of 16 amino acids. Only the CDR3 DNA stays, 48 bases, in frame from base 1. The germline V gene supplies CDR1 MDHEN and CDR2 SYDVKM. The V end gives up 7 bases and the J end 0 bases, leaving 8 bases in the junction not matched to a gene. Beyond this particular receptor, the publication reports: In both blood and tumor samples, TCR beta diversity was reported to be significantly higher in malignant tumors than in benign nodules.

At least ten counts were recorded for this clone. Its antigen target is currently unknown. Per-nucleotide qualities are absent, and no much larger clonotype sits a single base away. Source material: blood. The chain links TRBV28 with TRBJ2-1, with 8 central nucleotides matching TRBD2. This sequence was found in a female donor with papillary thyroid cancer or a benign thyroid nodule (not recorded which). Some clones in this sample may be carry-over from other donors' samples. CDR3 region: CASTVGGLDSYNEQFF. The DNA is as follows: TGTGCCAGCACTGTGGGGGGACTAGACTCCTACAATGAGCAGTTCTTC.